In this sample, the clone carrying this TCR beta chain turned up a few times. Its antigen remains unknown. The lymph nodes were axillary draining lymph nodes from breast cancer patients. TCRdb processed the multiplex PCR reads anew with MiXCR; each CDR3 protein has one entry. This sample carries about 80,000 distinct CDR3 sequences, roughly 19% of them seen once, and the ten largest clones take about 2.5%. This sample was taken from a study of breast tumors, draining lymph nodes, adjacent tissues. The study's findings and limits: Compared with basal-like, luminal-like tumors shared significantly more repertoire with nontumor tissue. Tumor repertoires ranked between lymph nodes and nontumor tissue in diversity, with V and J gene preferences. Most tumor T cells seemingly derive from lymph node, then expand in tumor.

V was clipped by 4 bases and J by 7 bases; unmatched bases: 7. From germline, CDR1 is GTSNPN and CDR2 SVGIG (reference sequence). This CDR3 region has 13 residues. Source material: axillary lymph node tissue. This sequence was found in a female donor with breast cancer. Some clones in this sample may be carry-over from other donors' samples. The chain links TRBV30 to TRBJ1-5, with TRBD1 matching over 7 bases. In DNA form, the CDR3 reads TGTGCCTGGACCTCAGGGGGTGGGCAGCCCCAGCATTTT. Protein product: CAWTSGGGQPQHF.